This T cell receptor beta chain was observed in a study of blood T cell repertoires in COVID-19. CDR3 length: 13 amino acids. The V and J ends lost 5 bases and 2 bases, in that order; junction bases with no gene match: 2. Germline V gene data show CDR1 as SGHTA and CDR2 as FQGNSA. Clones were read by immunoSEQ multiplex PCR, and TCRdb kept only the in-frame ones, dropping some. The top ten clones hold roughly 2.6% of a sample with under 250,000 clones, 85% to 90% of them seen once. The source material was peripheral blood. The V and J genes are TRBV7-2 and TRBJ1-2, with 7 bases that match TRBD1. The clonotype originates from a man younger than 40 with COVID-19, enrolled during active disease. DNA for the CDR3: TGTGCCAGCAGCCCGGGACAGAACTATGGCTACACCTTC. This encodes CASSPGQNYGYTF.